Each of the 15 T cell receptor beta chains below was sequenced from the same sample in a study of Ad26.COV2.S vaccination and SARS-CoV-2 variants. The sample's treatment: over 15 received Ad26.COV2.S at low or high dose, single or two shots; about 5 received placebo; per-sample allocation not given. It was on day 63 after the first vaccine or placebo injection that samples were taken. Assay used: immunoSEQ multiplex PCR; TCRdb lists only in-frame clones, some missing. The table shows a few hundred thousand clones, with about nine tenths occurring only once. Sequenced material: peripheral blood, taken in a trial of Ad26.COV2.S vaccine versus placebo. Every receptor here comes from a person between 18 and 65 years old who received the Ad26.COV2.S COVID-19 vaccine or a placebo.

J is TRBJ2-1 and V is TRBV11-1; D perhaps matches TRBD1 (6 bases). The V and J ends lost 9 bases and 0 bases respectively, with 12 bases between them. The CDR3 has 14 amino acids. Germline CDR1 is SGHAT and CDR2 is FQDESV (reference sequence). The CDR3 DNA follows: TGTGCCAGTACAGGGTTGCGCTCCTACAATGAGCAGTTCTTC. This sequence encodes CASTGLRSYNEQFF.

The rearrangement uses TRBV7-3 and TRBJ2-3, with 9 bases lining up with TRBD2. Germline V lookup: CDR1 SGHTA, CDR2 FQGTGA. This CDR3 region has 15 residues. The V and J ends lost 4 bases and 7 bases, in that order; junction bases with no gene match: 9. CDR3 amino acids: CASSSINSGRHTQYF. CDR3 bases: TGTGCCAGCAGCTCGATCAATAGCGGGAGACATACGCAGTATTTT.

This chain links TRBV2 with TRBJ1-2; TRBD1 agrees at 7 bases. From germline, CDR1 is SNHLY and CDR2 FYNNEI. Trimming at V came to 8 bases and at J to 8 bases, leaving 11 bases not matched to a gene. CDR3 length: 13 residues. The CDR3 sequence: CASRDSHTVGYTF. Here the CDR3 DNA reads TGTGCCAGCCGGGACAGCCACACAGTGGGCTACACCTTC.

V gene TRBV2 combines with J gene TRBJ1-6; D might be TRBD1 (5 bases). This CDR3 contains 13 residues. Looked up from germline, CDR1 is SNHLY and CDR2 is FYNNEI. V was pared by 10 bases and J by 7 bases, with 14 bases between. Here the CDR3 reads CATSTELNSPLHF. The CDR3 DNA is TGTGCCACCTCGACAGAGCTAAATTCACCCCTCCACTTT.

The V call is TRBV21-1, the J call TRBJ1-2; the table names TRBD1, a call not compared with the DNA. TRBV21-1 represents a pseudogene. The CDR3 runs to 13 residues. In DNA form, the CDR3 reads TGTGCCAGCAGCAAAACAGCTTCTTATGGCTACACCTTC. This codes for CASSKTASYGYTF.

The rearrangement joins TRBV6-2 or TRBV6-3 to TRBJ2-1; D is ambiguous. Between the trimmed V and J ends, which lost 4 bases and 6 bases, there was a span of 10 bases. In germline, CDR1 is MNHEY, CDR2 SVGEGT. This CDR3 is 13 amino acids long. The CDR3 spells CASSWTQRNEQFF. The CDR3 nucleotides are TGTGCCAGCAGTTGGACGCAACGCAATGAGCAGTTCTTC.

The chain combines TRBV3-1 (or the pseudogene TRBV3-2) with TRBJ2-1, with a tentative D call TRBD2 (7 bases). Germline V lookup: CDR1 LGHDT, CDR2 YNNKEL (reference sequence). V gave up 0 bases and J gave up 0 bases, with 12 bases separating them. This CDR3 is built from 17 residues. CDR3 in DNA: TGTGCCAGCAGCCAAGATAGGGGGGGAGGCTCCTACAATGAGCAGTTCTTC. Amino acids: CASSQDRGGGSYNEQFF.

V is TRBV6-5 and J is TRBJ1-1; D is uncertain. Germline V gives CDR1 MNHEY, CDR2 SVGAGI. The CDR3 contains 13 residues. Trimming removed 4 bases at V and 0 bases at J, with 6 bases between. The CDR3 DNA is TGTGCCAGCAGTTTGACCGTGAACACTGAAGCTTTCTTT. Its translation is CASSLTVNTEAFF.

This clone was recorded only once. The chain joins TRBV18 to TRBJ2-2; the D gene is possibly TRBD2 (5 bases). The CDR3 sequence is 17 residues long. V gave up 1 base and J gave up 4 bases, with 16 bases separating them. Germline CDR1 is KGHSH and CDR2 is LQKENI. The DNA for the CDR3 is TGTGCCAGCTCACCACTCGCCGGGGTTGAGGGCACCGGGGAGCTGTTTTTT. This translates into CASSPLAGVEGTGELFF. The whole variable domain, remainder taken from reference TRBV18 and TRBJ2-2, is NAGVMQNPRHLVRRRGQEARLRCSPMKGHSHVYWYRQLPEEGLKFMVYLQKENIIDESGMPKERFSAEFPKEGPSILRIQQVVRGDSAAYFCASSPLAGVEGTGELFFGEGSRLTVL.

The V call is TRBV12-2, the J call TRBJ1-2; TRBD1 reflects the table's D call only, with no check against the DNA. TRBV12-2 constitutes a pseudogene. This CDR3 contains 13 residues. The CDR3 DNA sequence: TGTGCAAGTCGCTTAGCACATAACTATGGCTACACCTTC. This codes for CASRLAHNYGYTF.

Note on this clone: The junction does not match germline at one end; this may be a read error. CDR3 region: CASSTRQGAKYGYTF. The CDR3 bases are TGTGCCAGCAGTACCCGACAGGGGGCTAAATATGGCTACACCTTC. This chain uses TRBV6-2 or TRBV6-3 with TRBJ1-2; 10 bases align to TRBD1. The CDR3 loop spans 15 amino acids. Germline CDR1 and CDR2: MNHEY and SVGEGT.

This clone appeared once. The rearrangement uses TRBV3-1 (or the pseudogene TRBV3-2) and TRBJ2-2, with D unclear. Looked up from germline, CDR1 is LGHDT and CDR2 is YNNKEL (reference sequence). CDR3 length: 14 amino acids. Deletions cut 0 bases from V and 5 bases from J, with 7 bases between. DNA for the CDR3: TGTGCCAGCAGCCAAGATGGCAGGACCGGGGAGCTGTTTTTT. Encoded protein: CASSQDGRTGELFF.

This clone was observed a few times. J is TRBJ2-7 and V is TRBV27, with TRBD2 matching over 10 bases. The CDR3 loop spans 15 amino acids. V gave up 2 bases and J gave up 1 base; unmatched junction bases: 2. Germline CDR1 is MNHEY and CDR2 is SMNVEV (reference sequence). The CDR3 region is CASSLVAGGSYEQYV. The DNA of the CDR3 is TGTGCCAGCAGTTTAGTAGCGGGAGGTTCCTACGAGCAGTACGTC.

The chain joins TRBV6-5 to TRBJ1-1, with D tentatively TRBD1 (6 bases). The germline V and J ends were trimmed by 2 bases and 2 bases, with 12 bases remaining between them. There are 15 residues in the CDR3. Germline loops: CDR1 MNHEY, CDR2 SVGAGI. CDR3 nucleotides: TGTGCCAGCAGTTACGAAGGCAGGGGAAACACTGAAGCTTTCTTT. Its translation is CASSYEGRGNTEAFF.

The V and J genes are TRBV11-3 and TRBJ2-1; the match to TRBD2 covers 10 bases. The V segment lost 3 bases and the J segment 9 bases; nucleotides outside the gene matches: 11. Germline V gene data show CDR1 as SGHNT and CDR2 as YENEEA. The CDR3 has 16 residues. The CDR3 sequence: CASSFTKSGGAFEQFF. The DNA for the CDR3 is TGTGCCAGCAGCTTTACCAAAAGCGGGGGGGCCTTTGAGCAGTTCTTC.